This TCR beta chain was sequenced for a study of OX40 agonist ivuxolimab in advanced cancers. V shed 4 bases and J shed 0 bases, with 9 bases lying between them. Looked up from germline, CDR1 is SGHAT and CDR2 is FQNNGV. This CDR3 comprises 14 residues. Clones were read by immunoSEQ multiplex PCR, and TCRdb kept only the in-frame ones, dropping some. The sample lists under 70,000 clones, under 95% seen once, with 0.62% in the top ten. This TCR was recovered from an adult with an advanced solid tumor such as melanoma, head and neck, liver or kidney cancer. The V call is TRBV11-2, the J call TRBJ2-5; possible D gene TRBD1, 5 bases. The starting material was CD4+ or CD8+ T cells sorted from blood, obtained in a trial of the OX40 agonist ivuxolimab. DNA of the CDR3: TGTGCCAGCAGCTCGGCAGGGAACCAAGAGACCCAGTACTTC. Protein sequence: CASSSAGNQETQYF.